This entry lists 4 T cell receptor beta chains sequenced from one sample in a study of OX40 agonist ivuxolimab in advanced cancers. Sequencing was performed with immunoSEQ multiplex PCR; in TCRdb, only in-frame clones are kept and a portion is missing. The table records roughly 56,000 clones, approximately 85% of them present only once. The starting material was CD4+ or CD8+ T cells sorted from blood, obtained in a trial of the OX40 agonist ivuxolimab. Receptors originate from an adult with an advanced solid tumor such as melanoma, head and neck, liver or kidney cancer.

The chain employs TRBV5-1 and TRBJ1-2, with D possibly matching TRBD1 (5 bases). The CDR3 covers 13 residues. Trimming pared 4 bases from V and 7 bases from J, leaving 14 bases between. Germline CDR1 is SGHRS and CDR2 is YFSETQ. The CDR3 spells CASSPQQRGGYTF. The DNA of the CDR3 is TGCGCCAGCAGCCCACAACAGAGGGGTGGCTACACCTTC.

This rearrangement joins TRBV7-9 to TRBJ2-1; the D is unclear. Per germline, CDR1 SEHNR and CDR2 FQNEAQ (reference sequence). The length of the CDR3 is 16 residues. The V and J ends lost 5 bases and 0 bases respectively, with 14 bases between them. CDR3 sequence reads: CASSPDWQNSYNEQFF. The CDR3 bases are TGTGCCAGCAGCCCCGACTGGCAGAACTCCTACAATGAGCAGTTCTTC.

This chain joins TRBV6-5 and TRBJ2-2, with D maybe TRBD2 (5 bases). V was shortened by 0 bases and J by 5 bases, with 10 bases between the two germline ends. Germline loops: CDR1 MNHEY, CDR2 SVGAGI. This CDR3 comprises 15 residues. CDR3 loop: CASSYSSEVTGELFF. DNA for the CDR3: TGTGCCAGCAGTTACTCGTCGGAGGTGACCGGGGAGCTGTTTTTT.

The V call is TRBV14, the J call TRBJ2-7; D gene ambiguous. V gave up 1 base and J gave up 0 bases, with 1 base separating them. The germline gives CDR1 SGHDN, CDR2 FVKESK. This CDR3 region has 12 residues. The CDR3 DNA sequence: TGTGCCAGCAGCCAAGTCTCCTACGAGCAGTACTTC. It is translated as CASSQVSYEQYF. Supplemented by reference TRBV14 and TRBJ2-7, the full variable domain reads EAGVTQFPSHSVIEKGQTVTLRCDPISGHDNLYWYRRVMGKEIKFLLHFVKESKQDESGMPNNRFLAERTGGTYSTLKVQPAELEDSGVYFCASSQVSYEQYFGPGTRLTVT.